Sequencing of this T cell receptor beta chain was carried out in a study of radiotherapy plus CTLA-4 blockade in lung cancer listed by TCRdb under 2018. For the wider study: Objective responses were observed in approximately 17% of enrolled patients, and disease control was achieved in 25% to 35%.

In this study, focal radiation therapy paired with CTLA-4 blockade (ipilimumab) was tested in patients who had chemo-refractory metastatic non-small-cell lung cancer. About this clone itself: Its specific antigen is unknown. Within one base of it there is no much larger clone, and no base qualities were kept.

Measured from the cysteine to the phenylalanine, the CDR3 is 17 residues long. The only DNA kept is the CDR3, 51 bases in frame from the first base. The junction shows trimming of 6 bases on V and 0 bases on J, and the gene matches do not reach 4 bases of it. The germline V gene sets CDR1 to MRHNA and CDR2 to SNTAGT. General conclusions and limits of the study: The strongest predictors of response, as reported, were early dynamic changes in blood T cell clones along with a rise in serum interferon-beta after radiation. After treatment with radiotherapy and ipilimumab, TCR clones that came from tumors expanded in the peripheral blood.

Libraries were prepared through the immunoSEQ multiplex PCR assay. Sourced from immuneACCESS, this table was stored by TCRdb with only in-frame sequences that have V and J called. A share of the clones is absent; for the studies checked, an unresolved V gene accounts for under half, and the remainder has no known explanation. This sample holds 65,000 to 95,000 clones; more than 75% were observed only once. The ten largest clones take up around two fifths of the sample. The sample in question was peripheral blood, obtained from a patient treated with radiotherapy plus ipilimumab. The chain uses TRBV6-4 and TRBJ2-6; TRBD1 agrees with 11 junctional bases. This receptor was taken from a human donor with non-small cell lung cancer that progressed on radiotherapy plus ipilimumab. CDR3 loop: CASSDGTGGSGANVLTF. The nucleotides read TGTGCCAGCAGCGACGGGACAGGGGGCTCTGGGGCCAACGTCCTGACTTTC.